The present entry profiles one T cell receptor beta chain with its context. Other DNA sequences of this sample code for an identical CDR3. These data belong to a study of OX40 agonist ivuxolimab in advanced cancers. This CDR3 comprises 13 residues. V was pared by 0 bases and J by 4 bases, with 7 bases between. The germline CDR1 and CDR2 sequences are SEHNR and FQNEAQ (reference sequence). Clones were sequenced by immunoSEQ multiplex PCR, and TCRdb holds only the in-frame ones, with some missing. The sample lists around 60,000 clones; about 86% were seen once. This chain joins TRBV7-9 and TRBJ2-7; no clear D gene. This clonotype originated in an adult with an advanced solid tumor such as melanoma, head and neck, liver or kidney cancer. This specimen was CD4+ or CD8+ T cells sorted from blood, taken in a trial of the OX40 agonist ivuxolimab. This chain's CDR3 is CASSLAGRYEQYF. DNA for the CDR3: TGTGCCAGCAGCTTAGCTGGCCGGTACGAGCAGTACTTC.